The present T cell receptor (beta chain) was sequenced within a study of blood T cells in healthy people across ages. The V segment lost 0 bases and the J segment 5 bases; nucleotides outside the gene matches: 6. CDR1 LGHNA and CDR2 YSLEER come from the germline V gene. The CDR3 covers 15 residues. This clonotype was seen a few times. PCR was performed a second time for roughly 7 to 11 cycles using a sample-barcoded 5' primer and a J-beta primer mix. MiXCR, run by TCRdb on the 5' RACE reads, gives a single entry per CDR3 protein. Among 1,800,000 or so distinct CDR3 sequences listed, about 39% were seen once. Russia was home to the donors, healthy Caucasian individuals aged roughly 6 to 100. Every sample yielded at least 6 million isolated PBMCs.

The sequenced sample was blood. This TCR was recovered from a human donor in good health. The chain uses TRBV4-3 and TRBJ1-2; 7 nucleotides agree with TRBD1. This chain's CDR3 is CASSQETGAEYGYTF. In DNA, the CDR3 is TGCGCCAGCAGCCAAGAAACAGGGGCGGAATATGGCTACACCTTC.